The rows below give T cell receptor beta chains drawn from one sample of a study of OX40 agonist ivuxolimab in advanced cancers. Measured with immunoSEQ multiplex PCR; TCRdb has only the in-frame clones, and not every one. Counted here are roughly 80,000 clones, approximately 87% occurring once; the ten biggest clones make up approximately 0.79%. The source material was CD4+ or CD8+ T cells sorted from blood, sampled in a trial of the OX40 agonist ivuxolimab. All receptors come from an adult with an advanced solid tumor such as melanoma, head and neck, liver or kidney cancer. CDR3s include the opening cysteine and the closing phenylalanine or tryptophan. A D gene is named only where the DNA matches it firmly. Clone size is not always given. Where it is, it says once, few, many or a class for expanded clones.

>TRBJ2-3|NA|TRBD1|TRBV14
TGTGCCAGCAGCGAGGGGGCAGGAGATACGCAGTATTTT
CASSEGAGDTQYF
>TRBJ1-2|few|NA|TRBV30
TGTGCCTGGAGTTTGGAGGGTGGTGGCTACACCTTC
CAWSLEGGGYTF
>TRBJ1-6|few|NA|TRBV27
TGTGCCAGCAGCAGAATGGTTTTTGATAATTCACCCCTCCACTTT
CASSRMVFDNSPLHF
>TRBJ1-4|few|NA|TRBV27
TGTGCCAGCAGTCCCCATACAGGGACTGAAAAACTGTTTTTT
CASSPHTGTEKLFF
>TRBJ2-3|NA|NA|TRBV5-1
TGCGCCAGCAGCTTGGGCACCGACCTCCTCACAGATACGCAGTATTTT
CASSLGTDLLTDTQYF
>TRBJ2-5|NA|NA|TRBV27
TGTGCCAGCAGTTTGGGGACTCGGGGCCAAGAGACCCAGTACTTC
CASSLGTRGQETQYF
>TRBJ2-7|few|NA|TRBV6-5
TGTGCCAGCAGTTTTAGAGAGCGAGGGGTCTACGAGCAGTACTTC
CASSFRERGVYEQYF
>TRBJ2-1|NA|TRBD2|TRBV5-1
TGCGCCAGCAGCGTCCTATCCGGGGGGGTCAACAATGAGCAGTTCTTC
CASSVLSGGVNNEQFF
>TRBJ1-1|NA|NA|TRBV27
TGTGCCAGCAGTTTTTTGGGGGCTTTGGACACTGAAGCTTTCTTT
CASSFLGALDTEAFF
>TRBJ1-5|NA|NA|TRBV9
TGTGCCAGCAGCGTAGCTTACTTCCAGCAGCCCCAGCATTTT
CASSVAYFQQPQHF
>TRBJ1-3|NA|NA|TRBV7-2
TGTGCCAGCAGTCTACTTAGTGGGACGATACTCTCTGGAAACACCATATATTTT
CASSLLSGTILSGNTIYF
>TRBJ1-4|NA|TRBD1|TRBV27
TGTGCCAGCAGACGCGGACAGGGGAATGAAAAACTGTTTTTT
CASRRGQGNEKLFF
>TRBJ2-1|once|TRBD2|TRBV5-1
TGCGCCAGCAGCTTAGTACTAGCGGGATCCTACAATGAGCAGTTCTTC
CASSLVLAGSYNEQFF
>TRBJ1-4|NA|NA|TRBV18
TGTGCCAGCTCACCGCGTGGGCCAGGGGAGTCCGAAAAACTGTTTTTT
CASSPRGPGESEKLFF
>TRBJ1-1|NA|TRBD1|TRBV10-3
TGTGCCATCAATAGGGACAGCAGGCTTGTCAAGTTGCATTACACTGAAGCTTTCTTT
CAINRDSRLVKLHYTEAFF
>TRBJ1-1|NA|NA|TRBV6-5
TGTGCCAGCACATCCCCCTTCGGTCTTAACACTGAAGCTTTCTTT
CASTSPFGLNTEAFF
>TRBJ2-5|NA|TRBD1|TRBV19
TGTGCCAGTAGACTTCAGGGGGACCGGGCGGAGACCCAGTACTTC
CASRLQGDRAETQYF
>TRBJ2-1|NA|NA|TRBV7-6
TGTGCCAGCACCTTTGATCTCTCCTACAATGAGCAGTTCTTC
CASTFDLSYNEQFF
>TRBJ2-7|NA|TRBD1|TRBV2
TGTGCCAGCAATGAAGGACAGGTATTTGTTTACGAGCAGTACTTC
CASNEGQVFVYEQYF
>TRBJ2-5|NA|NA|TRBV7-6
TGTGCCAGCAGCTTAACCGTGATGGAGACCCAGTACTTC
CASSLTVMETQYF
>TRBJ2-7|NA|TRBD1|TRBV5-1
TGCGCCAGCAGCCCGGGGACAGGGGTCTACGAGCAGTACTTC
CASSPGTGVYEQYF
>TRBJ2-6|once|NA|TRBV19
TGTGCCAGTATCAAGGGGGGCTCTGGGGCCAACGTCCTGACTTTC
CASIKGGSGANVLTF
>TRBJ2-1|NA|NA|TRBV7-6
TGTGCCAGCAGCCCCCGAGCCTCTTACAATGAGCAGTTCTTC
CASSPRASYNEQFF
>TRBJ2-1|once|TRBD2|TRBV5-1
TGCGCCAGCAGCTTGGCCGGTAGCGGCGGGGGGGCAGTCTATGAGCAGTTCTTC
CASSLAGSGGGAVYEQFF
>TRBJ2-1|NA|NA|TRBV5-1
TGCGCCAGCAGCTCTGAACAGGGTTACCATGAGCAGTTCTTC
CASSSEQGYHEQFF
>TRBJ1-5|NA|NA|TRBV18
TGTGCCAGCTCACTTGGGGACGGCAATCAGCCCCAGCATTTT
CASSLGDGNQPQHF
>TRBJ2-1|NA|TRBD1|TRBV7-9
TGTGCCAGCAGCCAGGGGGCTAACACCTACAATGAGCAGTTCTTC
CASSQGANTYNEQFF
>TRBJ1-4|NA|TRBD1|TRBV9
TGTGCCAGCAGCGTCCTGACAGGGACAAATGAAAAACTGTTTTTT
CASSVLTGTNEKLFF
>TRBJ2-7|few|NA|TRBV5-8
TGTGCCAGCAGCTTTGGTTTCTACGAGCAGTACTTC
CASSFGFYEQYF
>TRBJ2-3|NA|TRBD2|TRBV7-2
TGTGCCAGCAGCTCTAGCGGGGTGAGGACAGATACGCAGTATTTT
CASSSSGVRTDTQYF
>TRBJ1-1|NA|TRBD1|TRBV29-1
TGCAGCGCAAGGACAGGGAACACTGAAGCTTTCTTT
CSARTGNTEAFF
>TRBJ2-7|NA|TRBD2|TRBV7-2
TGTGCCAGCAGCTTAGCCCTACGACTAGCGCTCACCCAAGCCGGGGAGCAGTACTTC
CASSLALRLALTQAGEQYF
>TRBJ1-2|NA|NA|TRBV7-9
TGTGCCAGCAGCTTAGAAGCAAGGGGCTACACCTTC
CASSLEARGYTF
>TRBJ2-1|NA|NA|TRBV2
TGTGCCAGCAGTTCATTTGAGGGTTCTGAGCAGTTCTTC
CASSSFEGSEQFF
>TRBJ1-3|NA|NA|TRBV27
TGTGCCAGCAGTTTAACAACCCCCGGGACTTCCTCGGAGGGAAACACCATATATTTT
CASSLTTPGTSSEGNTIYF
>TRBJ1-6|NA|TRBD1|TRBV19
TGTGCCAGTAGGGGGGACAGAAGCTTTTCACCCCTCCACTTT
CASRGDRSFSPLHF
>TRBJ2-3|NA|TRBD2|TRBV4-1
TGCGCCAGCAGCCAAGATGTGACTAGCGGAAGCACAGATACGCAGTATTTT
CASSQDVTSGSTDTQYF
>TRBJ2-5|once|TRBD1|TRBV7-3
TGTGCCAGCAGCTTAATTGGGCAGGGGGTAACACAAGAGACCCAGTACTTC
CASSLIGQGVTQETQYF
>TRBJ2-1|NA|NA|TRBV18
TGTGCCAGCTCACCATCGCTGGCGGGGACCTACAATGAGCAGTTCTTC
CASSPSLAGTYNEQFF
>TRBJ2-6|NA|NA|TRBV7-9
TGTGCCCGGGGGACAGTTCCGACTGGGGCCAACGTCCTGACTTTC
CARGTVPTGANVLTF